The 4 T cell receptor beta chains listed next were all sequenced from one sample in a study of control samples from healthy donors and cancer patients. Generated by immunoSEQ multiplex PCR, the TCRdb table keeps only in-frame clones and is missing some. This sample has around 110,000 clones, with roughly nine tenths found just once. The sample consisted of PBMCs. The receptors were gathered from a woman aged 50 to 60 with colorectal cancer.

The CDR3 bases are TGTGCCAGCAGCCCCGGACTAGCGGGGGGGCGCGGGACCCAGTACTTC. The encoded protein is CASSPGLAGGRGTQYF. V is TRBV5-4 and J is TRBJ2-5; 15 nucleotides agree with TRBD2. With V trimmed by 4 bases and J by 7 bases, 8 bases remained unmatched. The germline V gene encodes CDR1 SGHNT and CDR2 YYREEE (reference sequence). This CDR3 has 16 residues. Together with reference TRBV5-4 and TRBJ2-5, the CDR3 gives the full variable domain: ETGVTQSPTHLIKTRGQQVTLRCSSQSGHNTVSWYQQALGQGPQFIFQYYREEENGRGNFPPRFSGLQFPNYSSELNVNALELDDSALYLCASSPGLAGGRGTQYFGPGTRLLVL.

The V and J genes are TRBV6-5 and TRBJ1-3; possibly TRBD1 for D (6 bases). Germline V gene lookup returns CDR1 MNHEY and CDR2 SVGAGI. Trimming took 5 bases from V and 1 from J, leaving 9 bases between them. The CDR3 is made up of 14 amino acids. The CDR3 sequence is CASSQGHSGNTIYF. CDR3 bases: TGTGCCAGCAGTCAGGGACATTCTGGAAACACCATATATTTT.

The V gene is TRBV10-1, the J gene TRBJ1-1; D may be TRBD1 (5 bases). Trimming left V 0 bases short and J 7 bases short, with 9 bases between. Germline values: CDR1 WNHNN, CDR2 SYGVQD (reference sequence). This CDR3 is 13 amino acids long. CDR3 coding DNA: TGCGCCAGCAGTGAGTCCCCGAGGGGTGAAGCTTTCTTT. This translates into CASSESPRGEAFF.

This chain connects TRBV9 to TRBJ2-1, with unresolved D. The germline gives CDR1 SGDLS, CDR2 YYNGEE. This CDR3 has 17 residues. V dropped 0 bases and J dropped 0 bases, with 13 bases sitting between them. Here the CDR3 DNA reads TGTGCCAGCAGCGTAGATGCTGGCGGTAGCTCCTACAATGAGCAGTTCTTC. Its protein is CASSVDAGGSSYNEQFF.